This TCR beta chain originates from a study of cytotoxic CD8 clonotypes in ibrutinib-treated CLL. Turning to the study itself: The cohort had 11 relapsed/refractory and roughly 15 treatment-naive patients, around 18 IGHV unmutated. Partial response occurred in roughly 25 patients and complete response in 2; at median about 70 months, about 14 remained remitted and 12 progressed. Mean yields were about 280,000 productive templates and around 98,000 productive rearrangements per sample.

Sequenced by immunoSEQ multiplex PCR; TCRdb stores in-frame clones only, minus some. In the table there are 50,000 to 65,000 clones, less than 75% of which are singletons. Germline V lookup: CDR1 SNHLY, CDR2 FYNNEI. The length of the CDR3 is 16 residues. Trimming cost V 5 bases and J 2 bases, with 16 bases left between them. PBMCs were cryopreserved, and 2 to 2.5 micrograms of genomic DNA from them went into TCR beta libraries. The sequences come from PBMCs, collected after 12 months of ibrutinib treatment. The chain couples TRBV2 to TRBJ2-4, with D unclear. This TCR was recovered from a human donor with chronic lymphocytic leukemia. The DNA of the CDR3 is TGTGCCAGCAGTCCCCAATCGCTGAGGACCAAAAACATTCAGTACTTC. It yields the protein CASSPQSLRTKNIQYF.